This TCR beta chain was identified in a study of shared clonotypes between healthy human individuals. In regard to this clone: Antigen unknown.

General study results and limits: What naive subsets generally showed was a larger estimated richness than memory subsets showed. Between four donors, naive CD4 clonotypes were shared at a level of around 4.9%.

The CDR3 runs 13 residues. The germline CDR1 and CDR2 sequences are SGDLS and YYNGEE. V lost 3 bases and J 3 bases, leaving 10 bases between the germline ends. CD45RO-negative, CCR7-selected cells formed the naive CD8 fraction, which excluded terminally differentiated effector memory CD45RA+ cells. It was at deep level that the assay was run. In the authors' workflow: From ImmunoSEQ came sequences covering only the junction and carrying no quality scores, so filtering differed. Repertoires were generated with immunoSEQ multiplex PCR, while TCRdb's copy carries only in-frame clones and drops some. V and J calls and clone size are given by that table; D and trimming were obtained from the DNA. The sample records about 590,000 clones, roughly 95% being singletons.

This clonotype originated in a woman between 25 and 40 years old in good health. The specimen sequenced was naive CD8+ T cells sorted from blood. The V gene is TRBV9, the J gene TRBJ2-7, with D maybe TRBD2 (5 bases). The CDR3 nucleotides are TGTGCCAGCAGCGCGTCGAGCGGCTACGAGCAGTACTTC. Translation: CASSASSGYEQYF.